What follows are 28 T cell receptor beta chains derived from one specimen sequenced in a study of blood T cell repertoires in COVID-19. This table comes from immunoSEQ multiplex PCR, and its TCRdb copy is limited to in-frame clones, with some not included. The sample yields over 65,000 clones, roughly 81% seen once. The sequenced material came from peripheral blood. All receptors derive from a human donor in a cohort sampled during active COVID-19.

The count of this clone is one. V is TRBV4-1 and J is TRBJ2-7, with 8 positions matching TRBD2. The CDR3 runs 16 residues. V lost 1 base, J lost 5 bases, and 10 bases stayed unmatched. The germline CDR1 and CDR2 sequences are MGHRA and YSYEKL. The CDR3 protein is CASSQASTSGGDEQYF. The CDR3 coding sequence is TGCGCCAGCAGCCAAGCTTCAACTAGCGGTGGGGACGAGCAGTACTTC.

The gene calls are TRBV2 and TRBJ2-7, with D tentatively TRBD1 (6 bases). This CDR3 contains 15 residues. V lost 5 bases and J 4 bases, leaving 18 bases between the germline ends. CDR1 is SNHLY and CDR2 is FYNNEI in the germline V gene. The CDR3 is CASSYRVPPLYEQYF. The CDR3 DNA reads TGTGCCAGCAGTTACAGGGTTCCCCCTCTTTACGAGCAGTACTTC. Full variable domain (outside the CDR3, taken from reference TRBV2 and TRBJ2-7): EPEVTQTPSHQVTQMGQEVILRCVPISNHLYFYWYRQILGQKVEFLVSFYNNEISEKSEIFDDQFSVERPDGSNFTLKIRSTKLEDSAMYFCASSYRVPPLYEQYFGPGTRLTVT.

V is TRBV5-4 and J is TRBJ1-2, with 8 bases fitting TRBD1. Germline V gives CDR1 SGHNT, CDR2 YYREEE (reference sequence). CDR3 length: 14 residues. J was trimmed by 5 bases and V by 0 bases; bases with no gene match: 3. The CDR3 DNA sequence: TGTGCCAGCAGCTTGGCGGGACAGGTATATGGCTACACCTTC. Its protein product is CASSLAGQVYGYTF. The full variable domain, in which reference TRBV5-4 and TRBJ1-2 provide the parts outside the CDR3, is ETGVTQSPTHLIKTRGQQVTLRCSSQSGHNTVSWYQQALGQGPQFIFQYYREEENGRGNFPPRFSGLQFPNYSSELNVNALELDDSALYLCASSLAGQVYGYTFGSGTRLTVV.

This clone occurred a few times. The gene calls are TRBV7-2 and TRBJ2-7, with 7 bases fitting TRBD1. J gave up 3 bases and V 1 base, and 6 bases lay outside the gene matches. The CDR3 totals 15 residues. CDR1 and CDR2 (germline): SGHTA, FQGNSA. For the CDR3, the DNA is TGTGCCAGCAGCTTAGAAGGTCGACAGGGCTACGAGCAGTACTTC. Its protein product is CASSLEGRQGYEQYF.

V is TRBV5-5 and J is TRBJ2-1; D uncertain. The V and J ends lost 2 bases and 4 bases respectively, with 7 bases between them. This CDR3 is 13 amino acids long. Germline V gene sequence: CDR1 SGHKS, CDR2 YYEKEE (reference sequence). In nucleotides, the CDR3 is TGTGCCAGCAGCTTCGAGCGTTACAATGAGCAGTTCTTC. Protein: CASSFERYNEQFF.

CDR3 nucleotides: TGTGCCAGTAGGGACAGGGTCGGGGCCAACGTCCTGACTTTC. The encoded protein is CASRDRVGANVLTF. This chain joins TRBV19 and TRBJ2-6; 8 bases line up with TRBD1. Per germline, CDR1 LNHDA and CDR2 SQIVND (reference sequence). The CDR3 extends over 14 amino acids. V gave up 6 bases and J gave up 4 bases; unmatched junction bases: 2.

This clone was counted a single time. The chain recombines TRBV11-2 with TRBJ2-1; 10 nucleotides match TRBD2. Germline V gives CDR1 SGHAT, CDR2 FQNNGV. The junction had 8 bases not matched to a gene; V was cut back by 5 bases and J by 7 bases. CDR3 length: 15 amino acids. The CDR3 loop reads CASSKEAGGINEQFF. In DNA form, the CDR3 reads TGTGCCAGCAGCAAAGAAGCGGGAGGGATTAATGAGCAGTTCTTC. The full variable domain, with the rest looked up from reference TRBV11-2 and TRBJ2-1, is EAGVAQSPRYKIIEKRQSVAFWCNPISGHATLYWYQQILGQGPKLLIQFQNNGVVDDSQLPKDRFSAERLKGVDSTLKIQPAKLEDSAVYLCASSKEAGGINEQFFGPGTRLTVL.

The rearrangement uses TRBV28 and TRBJ2-2, with 11 nucleotides matching TRBD2. V dropped 5 bases and J dropped 7; count of bases not matched to a gene: 6. This CDR3 comprises 15 residues. Germline V lookup: CDR1 MDHEN, CDR2 SYDVKM. The CDR3 sequence: CASSPGLAAVGELFF. The CDR3 coding sequence is TGTGCCAGCAGTCCGGGACTAGCGGCAGTCGGGGAGCTGTTTTTT.

The V gene is TRBV28, the J gene TRBJ1-6, with unresolved D. V lost 8 bases, J lost 7 bases, and 9 bases lay in between. CDR1 and CDR2 from the germline V gene are MDHEN and SYDVKM. This CDR3 comprises 12 residues. The CDR3 region is CASCYRNSPLHF. CDR3 coding DNA: TGTGCCAGCTGTTACAGAAATTCACCCCTCCACTTT.

The chain employs TRBV25-1 and TRBJ2-7, with 7 nucleotides matching TRBD1. The V segment lost 4 bases and the J segment 2 bases; nucleotides outside the gene matches: 14. Germline V gene data show CDR1 as MGHDK and CDR2 as SYGVNS. The CDR3 length is 17 residues. CDR3 sequence reads: CASSGNDRVGLAYEQYF. In DNA form, the CDR3 reads TGTGCCAGCAGTGGGAACGACAGGGTAGGGCTGGCCTACGAGCAGTACTTC.

In this sample, this clone turned up a few times. V and J are TRBV27 and TRBJ2-3; D is ambiguous. V lost 0 bases to trimming and J lost 6 bases, with 7 bases between them. This CDR3 contains 13 residues. CDR1 and CDR2 (germline): MNHEY, SMNVEV (reference sequence). Here the CDR3 reads CASSLSTADTQYF. In nucleotides, the CDR3 is TGTGCCAGCAGTTTATCGACTGCCGATACGCAGTATTTT.

The J gene is TRBJ2-5, the V gene TRBV10-3, with TRBD2 matching over 13 bases. Germline-derived CDR1 and CDR2 are ENHRY and SYGVKD. The length of the CDR3 is 20 residues. The ends lost 0 bases at V and 2 bases at J; junction bases unmatched: 12. In nucleotides, the CDR3 is TGTGCCATCAGTGAGTCCGGACTAGCGGGAGATTGGGGCATTCAAGAGACCCAGTACTTC. It is translated as CAISESGLAGDWGIQETQYF.

The rearrangement joins TRBV11-3 to TRBJ2-1, with D tentatively TRBD2 (6 bases). The CDR3 contains 16 residues. V lost 1 base to trimming and J lost 2 bases, with 12 bases between them. Germline values: CDR1 SGHNT, CDR2 YENEEA. Here the CDR3 reads CASSLGYGSPYNEQFF. CDR3 coding DNA: TGTGCCAGCAGCTTAGGTTACGGGAGCCCCTACAATGAGCAGTTCTTC.

The chain recombines TRBV7-9 with TRBJ2-5; D unclear. Deletions cut 6 bases from V and 5 bases from J, with 13 bases between. Germline assignment: CDR1 SEHNR and CDR2 FQNEAQ (reference sequence). The CDR3 runs 13 residues. The CDR3 loop is CASRPKVQETQYF. As DNA, the CDR3 is TGTGCCAGCAGGCCTAAGGTACAGGAGACCCAGTACTTC.

This rearrangement joins TRBV7-9 to TRBJ1-4, with D uncertain. This CDR3 contains 15 residues. Looked up from germline, CDR1 is SEHNR and CDR2 is FQNEAQ (reference sequence). V was cut by 5 bases and J by 3 bases, with 13 bases left in between. The chain's CDR3 is CASSPGSSPNEKLFF. DNA of the CDR3: TGTGCCAGCAGCCCCGGGTCCTCACCTAATGAAAAACTGTTTTTT. The entire variable domain, with the rest obtained from reference TRBV7-9 and TRBJ1-4, is as follows: DTGVSQNPRHKITKRGQNVTFRCDPISEHNRLYWYRQTLGQGPEFLTYFQNEAQLEKSRLLSDRFSAERPKGSFSTLEIQRTEQGDSAMYLCASSPGSSPNEKLFFGSGTQLSVL.

The rearrangement uses TRBV16 and TRBJ2-3; D gene unclear. Germline V gives CDR1 KGHSY, CDR2 FQNENV. The V end lost 3 bases, the J end lost 6 bases, and 10 bases lay between the germline ends. The CDR3 is 13 residues long. The DNA for the CDR3 is TGTGCCAGCAGCCAGACTTCCTTTGATACGCAGTATTTT. It specifies CASSQTSFDTQYF.

This clone was picked up a small number of times. This chain uses TRBV5-4 with TRBJ2-3; maybe TRBD1 (6 bases). V was cut by 2 bases and J by 2 bases, with 9 bases left in between. This CDR3 contains 14 residues. Germline-derived CDR1 and CDR2 are SGHNT and YYREEE (reference sequence). CDR3 sequence: CASSFGQLTDTQYF. The CDR3 nucleotides are TGTGCCAGCAGCTTCGGACAGCTCACAGATACGCAGTATTTT. The full variable domain, rest sourced from reference TRBV5-4 and TRBJ2-3, is ETGVTQSPTHLIKTRGQQVTLRCSSQSGHNTVSWYQQALGQGPQFIFQYYREEENGRGNFPPRFSGLQFPNYSSELNVNALELDDSALYLCASSFGQLTDTQYFGPGTRLTVL.

This clone is a singleton in its sample. The V gene is TRBV7-9, the J gene TRBJ1-2; 7 bases align to TRBD1. V shed 1 base, J shed 8 bases, and the junction held 4 bases outside the gene matches. The CDR3 sequence is 13 residues long. CDR1 SEHNR and CDR2 FQNEAQ come from the germline V gene (reference sequence). The CDR3 sequence: CASSLVRGHGYTF. CDR3 DNA: TGTGCCAGCAGCTTAGTGAGGGGGCACGGCTACACCTTC.

This sequence joins TRBV11-3 and TRBJ1-3, with D possibly TRBD1 on 6 matching bases. The CDR3 contains 14 residues. In germline, CDR1 is SGHNT, CDR2 YENEEA. Trimming cost V 1 base and J 4 bases, with 8 bases left between them. The CDR3 DNA reads as TGTGCCAGCAGCTTAGCAGGGGCCGGAAACACCATATATTTT. It specifies CASSLAGAGNTIYF.

The J gene is TRBJ2-7, the V gene TRBV6-5; 13 bases match TRBD2. The ends lost 10 bases at V and 3 bases at J; junction bases unmatched: 3. CDR3 length equals 13 residues. CDR1 is MNHEY and CDR2 is SVGAGI in the germline V gene. As DNA, the CDR3 is TGTGCCACCGGGACTAGCGGGATCTACGAGCAGTACTTC. Translated: CATGTSGIYEQYF.

The chain joins TRBV7-2 to TRBJ2-2; D is unclear. The CDR3 length is 15 residues. V lost 1 base to trimming and J lost 2 bases, with 8 bases between them. The germline V gene has CDR1 SGHTA and CDR2 FQGNSA. CDR3 sequence: CASSLGQINTGELFF. DNA of the CDR3: TGTGCCAGCAGCTTAGGTCAGATCAACACCGGGGAGCTGTTTTTT.

The rearrangement links TRBV4-1 to TRBJ2-1; 8 nucleotides line up with TRBD2. Per germline, CDR1 MGHRA and CDR2 YSYEKL. Trimming cost V 6 bases and J 6 bases; bases outside gene matches: 13. This CDR3 region has 16 residues. CDR3 coding DNA: TGCGCCAGCAGTCTAGGTACGGGACTAGGTTTCAATGAGCAGTTCTTC. Protein sequence: CASSLGTGLGFNEQFF.

The CDR3 spells CASREDRHTEAFF. The CDR3 coding sequence is TGTGCCAGCAGGGAAGACAGGCACACTGAAGCTTTCTTT. The genes are TRBV27 and TRBJ1-1, with D perhaps TRBD1 (6 bases). This CDR3 is 13 amino acids long. Germline V gene sequence: CDR1 MNHEY, CDR2 SMNVEV (reference sequence). With 6 bases removed from V and 3 bases from J, the gap between germline ends came to 11 bases.

Regarding this clone: The same CDR3 can be traced to other DNA sequences in this sample. V gene TRBV2 combines with J gene TRBJ2-7; D is perhaps TRBD1 (6 bases). V dropped 6 bases and J dropped 3 bases, with 6 bases sitting between them. CDR3 length equals 11 residues. CDR1 SNHLY and CDR2 FYNNEI come from the germline V gene. In DNA, the CDR3 is TGTGCCAGCAGGGACAGCTACGAGCAGTACTTC. Its translation is CASRDSYEQYF.

The rearrangement joins TRBV6-6 to TRBJ1-5; D may be TRBD1 (6 bases). V dropped 2 bases and J dropped 4 bases, with 12 bases sitting between them. Germline CDR1 MNHNY, CDR2 SVGAGI (reference sequence). This CDR3 region has 15 residues. The DNA of the CDR3 is TGTGCCAGCAGTTACGCAGGGGCCCAGAATCAGCCCCAGCATTTT. It is translated as CASSYAGAQNQPQHF.

V and J are TRBV4-2 and TRBJ2-3; TRBD2 matches at 10 bases. Germline V gene lookup returns CDR1 LGHNA and CDR2 YNFKEQ. The CDR3 has 15 residues. V shed 6 bases and J 4 bases; nucleotides not matched to a gene: 7. CDR3 residues: CASSTAGGPADTQYF. As DNA, the CDR3 is TGTGCCAGCAGTACAGCGGGAGGGCCTGCAGATACGCAGTATTTT.

The chain links TRBV28 to TRBJ1-2, with a possible D match to TRBD1 (5 bases). Germline V gene sequence: CDR1 MDHEN, CDR2 SYDVKM. V gave up 6 bases and J gave up 8 bases, with 13 bases separating them. The CDR3 sequence is 12 residues long. The CDR3 is CASRTQGGGYTF. The CDR3, as DNA: TGTGCCAGCAGGACCCAGGGCGGCGGCTACACCTTC.

This clone was observed once. The gene calls are TRBV4-2 and TRBJ2-7; 13 bases fit TRBD2. J gave up 7 bases and V 3 bases, and 0 bases lay outside the gene matches. This CDR3 is built from 13 residues. Germline CDR1 LGHNA, CDR2 YNFKEQ. The CDR3 is CASSQTSGREQYF. The CDR3 nucleotides read TGTGCCAGCAGCCAGACTAGCGGGAGGGAGCAGTACTTC.